This T cell receptor (beta chain) originates from a study of T cell responses to AZD1222 COVID-19 vaccine. Study-level background: Second doses were pooled across both intervals (about 4 or about 12 weeks).

Study findings and constraints: Targets within unmutated variant regions were reportedly found for nearly half of spike-specific TCRs. Donors skewed white British and female; clonal diversity was possibly underestimated.

The germline gives CDR1 MNHEY, CDR2 SMNVEV (reference sequence). This CDR3 has 12 residues. Between the trimmed V and J ends, which lost 10 bases and 5 bases, there was a span of 15 bases. Clones were sequenced by immunoSEQ multiplex PCR, and TCRdb holds only the in-frame ones, with some missing. This sample has about 120,000 clones; approximately 92% occur once, and the top ten carry 13% to 15%. On this clone itself: Its antigen is still unknown.

The receptor was isolated from an adult in good health. The sequencing here drew on peripheral blood, taken on day 0 of AZD1222 vaccination. V gene TRBV27 combines with J gene TRBJ2-7; D remains ambiguous. DNA for the CDR3: TGTGCCACCGTGGGATTCCGGGACGAGCAGTACTTC. This encodes CATVGFRDEQYF.